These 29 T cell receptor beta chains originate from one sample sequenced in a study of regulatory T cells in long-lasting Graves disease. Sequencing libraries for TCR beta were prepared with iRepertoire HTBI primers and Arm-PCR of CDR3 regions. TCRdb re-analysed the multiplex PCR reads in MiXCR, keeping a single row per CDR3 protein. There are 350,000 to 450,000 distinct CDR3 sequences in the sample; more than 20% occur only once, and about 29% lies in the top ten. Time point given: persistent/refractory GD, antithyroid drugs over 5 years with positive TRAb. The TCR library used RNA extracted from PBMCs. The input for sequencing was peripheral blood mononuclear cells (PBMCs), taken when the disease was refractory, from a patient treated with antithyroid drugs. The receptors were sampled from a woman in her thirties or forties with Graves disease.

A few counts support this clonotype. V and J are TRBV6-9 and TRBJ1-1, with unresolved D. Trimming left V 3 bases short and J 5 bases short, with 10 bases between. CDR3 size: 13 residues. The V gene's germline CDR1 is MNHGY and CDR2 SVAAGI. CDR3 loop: CASSYNSGTEAFF. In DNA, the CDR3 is TGTGCCAGCAGTTACAATTCCGGGACTGAAGCTTTCTTT.

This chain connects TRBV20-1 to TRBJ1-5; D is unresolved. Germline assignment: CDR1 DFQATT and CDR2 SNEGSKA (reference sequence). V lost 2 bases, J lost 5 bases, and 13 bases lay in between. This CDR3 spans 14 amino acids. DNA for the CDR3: TGCAGTGCTAGAAAATGGGAAGCCGATCAGCCCCAGCATTTT. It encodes CSARKWEADQPQHF.

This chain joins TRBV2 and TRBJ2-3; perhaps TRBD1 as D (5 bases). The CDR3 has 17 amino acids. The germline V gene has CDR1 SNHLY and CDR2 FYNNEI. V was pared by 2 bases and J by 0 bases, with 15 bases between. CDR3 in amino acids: CASSEISLGVSTDTQYF. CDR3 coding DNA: TGTGCCAGCAGTGAAATAAGTCTAGGGGTTAGCACAGATACGCAGTATTTT.

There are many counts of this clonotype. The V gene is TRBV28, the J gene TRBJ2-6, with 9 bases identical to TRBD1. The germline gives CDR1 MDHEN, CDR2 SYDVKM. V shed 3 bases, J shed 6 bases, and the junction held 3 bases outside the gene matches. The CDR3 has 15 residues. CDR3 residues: CASSFDRGVANVLTF. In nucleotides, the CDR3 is TGTGCCAGCAGTTTCGACAGGGGGGTGGCCAACGTCCTGACTTTC.

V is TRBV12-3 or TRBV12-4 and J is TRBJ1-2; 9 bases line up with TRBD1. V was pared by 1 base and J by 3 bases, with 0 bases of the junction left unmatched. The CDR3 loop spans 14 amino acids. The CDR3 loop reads CASSLGTGDYGYTF. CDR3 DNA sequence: TGTGCCAGCAGTTTAGGGACAGGGGACTATGGCTACACCTTC.

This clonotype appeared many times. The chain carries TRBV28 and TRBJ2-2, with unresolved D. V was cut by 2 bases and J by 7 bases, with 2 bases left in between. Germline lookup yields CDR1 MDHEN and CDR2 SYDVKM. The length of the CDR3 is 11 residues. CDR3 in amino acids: CASSLDGELFF. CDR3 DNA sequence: TGTGCCAGCAGTTTAGACGGGGAGCTGTTTTTT.

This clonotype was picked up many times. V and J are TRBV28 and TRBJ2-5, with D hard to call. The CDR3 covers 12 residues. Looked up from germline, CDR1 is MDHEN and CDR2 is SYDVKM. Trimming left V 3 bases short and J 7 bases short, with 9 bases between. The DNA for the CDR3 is TGTGCCAGCAGTTTGTCTTGGGGGACCCAGTACTTC. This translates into CASSLSWGTQYF.

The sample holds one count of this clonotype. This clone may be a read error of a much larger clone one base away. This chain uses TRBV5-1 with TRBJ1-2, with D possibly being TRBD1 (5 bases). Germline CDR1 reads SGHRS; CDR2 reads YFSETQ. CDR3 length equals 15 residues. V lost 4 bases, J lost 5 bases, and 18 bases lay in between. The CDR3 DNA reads TGCGCCAGCAGCCACACTGGACATTCCGTATATGGCTACACCTTC. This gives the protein CASSHTGHSVYGYTF.

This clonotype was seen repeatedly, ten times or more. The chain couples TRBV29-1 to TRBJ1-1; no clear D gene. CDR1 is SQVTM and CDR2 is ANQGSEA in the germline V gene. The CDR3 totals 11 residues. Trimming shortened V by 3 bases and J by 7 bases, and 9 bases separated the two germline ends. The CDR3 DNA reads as TGCAGCGTTGATGGTGGCAGTGAAGCTTTCTTT. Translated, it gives CSVDGGSEAFF.

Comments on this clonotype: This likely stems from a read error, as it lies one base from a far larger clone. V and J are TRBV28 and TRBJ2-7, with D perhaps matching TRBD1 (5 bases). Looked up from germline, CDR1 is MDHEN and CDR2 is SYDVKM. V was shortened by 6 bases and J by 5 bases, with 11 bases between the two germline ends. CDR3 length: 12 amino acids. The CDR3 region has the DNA TGTGCCAGCAGGGACAACTTGAACGAGCAGTACTTC. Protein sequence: CASRDNLNEQYF. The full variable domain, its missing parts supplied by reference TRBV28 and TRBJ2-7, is DVKVTQSSRYLVKRTGEKVFLECVQDMDHENMFWYRQDPGLGLRLIYFSYDVKMKEKGDIPEGYSVSREKKERFSLILESASTNQTSMYLCASRDNLNEQYFGPGTRLTVT.

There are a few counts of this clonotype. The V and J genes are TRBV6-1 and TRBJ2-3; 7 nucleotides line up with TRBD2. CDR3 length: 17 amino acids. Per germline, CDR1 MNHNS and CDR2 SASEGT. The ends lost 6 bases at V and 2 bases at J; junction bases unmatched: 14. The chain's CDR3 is CASSRDFPGLYTDTQYF. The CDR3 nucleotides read TGTGCCAGCAGCCGGGATTTCCCGGGACTATACACAGATACGCAGTATTTT.

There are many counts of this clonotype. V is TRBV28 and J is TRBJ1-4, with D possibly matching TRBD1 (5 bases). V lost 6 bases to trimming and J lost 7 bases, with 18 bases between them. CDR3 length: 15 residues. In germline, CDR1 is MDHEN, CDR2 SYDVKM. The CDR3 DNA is TGTGCCAGCAGACTAGAGGGCAGGGTGGGTGAAAAACTGTTTTTT. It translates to CASRLEGRVGEKLFF.

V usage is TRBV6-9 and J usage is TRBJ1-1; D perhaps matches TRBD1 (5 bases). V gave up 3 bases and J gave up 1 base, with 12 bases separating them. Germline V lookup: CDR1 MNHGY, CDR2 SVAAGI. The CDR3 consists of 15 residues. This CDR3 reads CASSYGGKSNTEAFF. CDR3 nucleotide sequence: TGTGCCAGCAGTTACGGGGGGAAATCGAACACTGAAGCTTTCTTT.

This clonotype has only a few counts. This CDR3 reads CAISGASQETQYF. In DNA, the CDR3 is TGTGCCATCAGTGGGGCTTCGCAAGAGACCCAGTACTTC. The chain employs TRBV10-3 and TRBJ2-5; D is undetermined. The ends were cut back, 4 bases at V and 2 bases at J, with 8 bases in the middle. The length of the CDR3 is 13 residues. Germline CDR1 is ENHRY and CDR2 is SYGVKD.

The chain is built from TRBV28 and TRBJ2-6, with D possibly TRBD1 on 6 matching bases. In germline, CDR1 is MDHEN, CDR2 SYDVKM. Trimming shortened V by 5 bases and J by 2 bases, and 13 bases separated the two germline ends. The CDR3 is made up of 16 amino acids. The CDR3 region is CASSVTGLPGANVLTF. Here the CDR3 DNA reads TGTGCCAGCAGTGTCACAGGGCTCCCTGGGGCCAACGTCCTGACTTTC.

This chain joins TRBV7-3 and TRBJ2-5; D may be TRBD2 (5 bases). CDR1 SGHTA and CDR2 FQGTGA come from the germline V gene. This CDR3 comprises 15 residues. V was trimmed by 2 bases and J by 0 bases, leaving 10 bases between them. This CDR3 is CASSLGLGDQETQYF. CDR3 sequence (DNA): TGTGCCAGCAGCTTAGGTTTGGGAGACCAAGAGACCCAGTACTTC.

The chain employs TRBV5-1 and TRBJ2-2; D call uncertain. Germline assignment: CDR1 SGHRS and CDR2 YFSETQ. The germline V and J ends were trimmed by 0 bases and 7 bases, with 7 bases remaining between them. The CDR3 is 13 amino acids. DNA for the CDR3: TGCGCCAGCAGCTTGGCCATGAGCGGGGAGCTGTTTTTT. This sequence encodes CASSLAMSGELFF.

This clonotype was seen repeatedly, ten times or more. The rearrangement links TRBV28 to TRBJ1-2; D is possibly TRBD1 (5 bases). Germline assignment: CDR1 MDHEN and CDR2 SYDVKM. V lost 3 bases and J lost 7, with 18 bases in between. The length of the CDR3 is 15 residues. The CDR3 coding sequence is TGTGCCAGCAGTTTTCTCTCCGGGGAAAGGGGTGGCTACACCTTC. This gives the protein CASSFLSGERGGYTF.

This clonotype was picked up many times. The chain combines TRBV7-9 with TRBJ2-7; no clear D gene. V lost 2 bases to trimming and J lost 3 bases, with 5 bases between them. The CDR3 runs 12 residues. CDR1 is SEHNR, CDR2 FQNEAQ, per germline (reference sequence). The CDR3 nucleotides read TGTGCCAGCAGCTTAAATGTCTACGAGCAGTACTTC. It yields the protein CASSLNVYEQYF.

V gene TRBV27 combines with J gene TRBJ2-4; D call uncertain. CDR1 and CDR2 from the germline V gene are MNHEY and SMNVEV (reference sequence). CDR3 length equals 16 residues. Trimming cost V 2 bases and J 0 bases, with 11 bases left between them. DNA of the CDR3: TGTGCCAGCAGTTTAATATCTTCCCTAGCCAAAAACATTCAGTACTTC. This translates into CASSLISSLAKNIQYF.

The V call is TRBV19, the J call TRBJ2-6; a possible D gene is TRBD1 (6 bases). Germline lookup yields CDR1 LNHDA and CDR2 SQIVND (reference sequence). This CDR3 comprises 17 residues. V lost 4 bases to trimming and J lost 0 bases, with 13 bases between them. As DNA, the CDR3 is TGTGCCAGTAGTAGTCCCCTCAGGGGCTCTGGGGCCAACGTCCTGACTTTC. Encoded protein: CASSSPLRGSGANVLTF.

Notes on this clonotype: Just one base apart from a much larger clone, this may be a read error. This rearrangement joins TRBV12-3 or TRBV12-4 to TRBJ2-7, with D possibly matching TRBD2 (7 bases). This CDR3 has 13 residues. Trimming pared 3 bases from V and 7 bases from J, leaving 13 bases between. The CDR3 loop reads CASSFRGALEQYF. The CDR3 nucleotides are TGTGCCAGCAGTTTTCGGGGGGCGCTGGAGCAGTACTTC.

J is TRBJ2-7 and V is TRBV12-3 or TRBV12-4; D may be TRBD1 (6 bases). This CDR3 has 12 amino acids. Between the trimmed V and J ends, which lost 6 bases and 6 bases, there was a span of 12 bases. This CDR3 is CASRQGDGEQYF. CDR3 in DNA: TGTGCCAGCAGACAGGGTGACGGCGAGCAGTACTTC.

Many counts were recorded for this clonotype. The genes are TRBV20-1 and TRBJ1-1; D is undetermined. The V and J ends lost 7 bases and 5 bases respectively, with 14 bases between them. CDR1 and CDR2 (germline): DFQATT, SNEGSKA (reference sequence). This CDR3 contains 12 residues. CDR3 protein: CSEGRSGTEAFF. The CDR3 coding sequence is TGCAGTGAAGGTCGAAGTGGAACTGAAGCTTTCTTT.

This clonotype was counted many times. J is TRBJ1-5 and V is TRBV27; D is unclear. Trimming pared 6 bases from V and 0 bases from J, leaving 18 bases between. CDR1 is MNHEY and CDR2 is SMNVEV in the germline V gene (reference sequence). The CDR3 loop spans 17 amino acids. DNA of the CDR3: TGTGCCAGCAGCTCCCTCCTGGGGTTGGGTAGCAATCAGCCCCAGCATTTT. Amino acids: CASSSLLGLGSNQPQHF.

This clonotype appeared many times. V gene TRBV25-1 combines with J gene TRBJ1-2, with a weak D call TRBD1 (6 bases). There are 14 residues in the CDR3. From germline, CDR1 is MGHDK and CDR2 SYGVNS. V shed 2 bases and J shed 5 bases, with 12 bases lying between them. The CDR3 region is CASSERQVAYGYTF. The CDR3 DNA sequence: TGTGCCAGCAGTGAACGACAGGTTGCGTATGGCTACACCTTC.

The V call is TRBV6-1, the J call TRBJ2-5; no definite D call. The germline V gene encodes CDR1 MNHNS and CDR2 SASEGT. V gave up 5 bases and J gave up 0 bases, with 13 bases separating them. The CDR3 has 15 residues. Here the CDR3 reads CASSPFGRNQETQYF. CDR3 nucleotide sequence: TGTGCCAGCAGTCCTTTCGGGCGGAACCAAGAGACCCAGTACTTC.

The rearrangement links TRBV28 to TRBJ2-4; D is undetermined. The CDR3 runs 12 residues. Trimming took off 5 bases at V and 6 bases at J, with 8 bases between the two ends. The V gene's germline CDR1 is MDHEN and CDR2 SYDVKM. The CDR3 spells CASSPTVNIQYF. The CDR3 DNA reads TGTGCCAGCAGTCCAACCGTAAACATTCAGTACTTC.

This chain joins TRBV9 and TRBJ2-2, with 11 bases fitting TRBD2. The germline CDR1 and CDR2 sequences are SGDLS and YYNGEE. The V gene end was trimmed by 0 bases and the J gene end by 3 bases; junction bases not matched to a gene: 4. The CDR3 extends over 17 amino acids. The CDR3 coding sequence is TGTGCCAGCAGCGTAGATAGCGGGAGGGCCTACACCGGGGAGCTGTTTTTT. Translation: CASSVDSGRAYTGELFF. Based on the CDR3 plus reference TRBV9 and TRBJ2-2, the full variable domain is DSGVTQTPKHLITATGQRVTLRCSPRSGDLSVYWYQQSLDQGLQFLIQYYNGEERAKGNILERFSAQQFPDLHSELNLSSLELGDSALYFCASSVDSGRAYTGELFFGEGSRLTVL.